This T cell receptor (beta chain) derives from a study of T cell repertoires in ileal Crohn's disease. Overall study results and limits: Compared with non-smokers, active smokers at surgery showed more clonal expansions.

Clones were sequenced by immunoSEQ multiplex PCR, and TCRdb holds only the in-frame ones, with some missing. The data contain 9,500 to 15,000 clones, roughly four fifths of them singletons. In the case of this clone: Its target is unknown.

There are 17 residues in the CDR3. Trimming removed 9 bases from V and 0 bases from J, with 22 bases in between. From germline, CDR1 is SGHDT and CDR2 YYEEEE. This TCR was sampled from an adult with Crohn's disease. The chain couples TRBV5-6 to TRBJ2-1; the D gene is possibly TRBD2 (5 bases). Material: ileal tissue. The DNA for the CDR3 is TGTGCCACCAAAAATGATCGAGCGGATCCCTCCTACAATGAGCAGTTCTTC. Translation gives CATKNDRADPSYNEQFF.